Below, one T cell receptor (beta chain) is given with its context. Its specificity is unknown. It was with a sample-barcoded 5' primer and a J-beta primer mix that a second PCR of roughly 7 to 12 cycles was run. Each cDNA molecule carried a tag from a template-switch adaptor that contained 12 random nucleotides. TCRdb fed the 5' RACE reads into MiXCR, producing one record per CDR3 protein. Found here are some 1 million distinct CDR3 sequences, roughly 45% of them singletons; the top ten hold approximately 17%. CDR3 length equals 12 residues. The V gene's germline CDR1 is SQVTM and CDR2 ANQGSEA. The data originate from a study of blood T cells in healthy people across ages. Study-wide findings and caveats: Long-lived donors carried more naive CD4+ cells and greater diversity than aged donors.

Total RNA was extracted at no less than 5.5 micrograms per sample. This clonotype was sampled from a woman aged 55-70 years in good health. The sample consisted of blood. The J gene is TRBJ2-1, the V gene TRBV29-1; D perhaps matches TRBD1 (6 bases). The closer fit of TRBJ2-7 to the DNA end suggests the J call may be wrong. Here the CDR3 reads CSLGIQGNEQYF. The CDR3 DNA sequence: TGCAGCCTTGGGATACAGGGCAATGAGCAGTACTTC.